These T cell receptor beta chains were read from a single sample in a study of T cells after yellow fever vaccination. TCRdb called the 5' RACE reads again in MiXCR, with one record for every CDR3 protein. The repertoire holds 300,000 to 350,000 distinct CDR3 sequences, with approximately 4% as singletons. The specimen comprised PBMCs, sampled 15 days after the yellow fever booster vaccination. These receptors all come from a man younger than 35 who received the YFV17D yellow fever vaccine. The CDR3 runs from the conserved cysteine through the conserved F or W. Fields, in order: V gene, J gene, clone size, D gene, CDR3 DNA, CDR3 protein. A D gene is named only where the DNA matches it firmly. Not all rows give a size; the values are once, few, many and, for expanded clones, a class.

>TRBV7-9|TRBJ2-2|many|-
TGTGCCAGCAGCTTTACGCGGGGCGGGGAGCTGTTTTTT
CASSFTRGGELFF
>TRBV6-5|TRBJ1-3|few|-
TGTGCCAGCAGAACCCTCGTCGGGCAACGGGGAAACACCATATATTTT
CASRTLVGQRGNTIYF
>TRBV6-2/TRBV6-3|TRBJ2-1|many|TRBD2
TGTGCCAGCAGAACTAGCGCGGCCTACAATGAGCAGTTCTTC
CASRTSAAYNEQFF
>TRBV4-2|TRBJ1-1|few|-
TGTGCCAGCACCCCAGAAGGAACAGTGAACACTGAAGCTTTCTTT
CASTPEGTVNTEAFF
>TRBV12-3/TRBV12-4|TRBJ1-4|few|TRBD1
TGTGCCAGCAGTAGCCGGGACAGGGGATGGCTGTTTTTT
CASSSRDRGWLFF
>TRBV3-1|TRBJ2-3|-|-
TGTGCCAGCAGCCAAGACAGGGGTGGAACGCAGTATTTT
CASSQDRGGTQYF
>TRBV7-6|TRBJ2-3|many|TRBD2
TGTGCCAGCAGGAAGGAGGCGGGGGGAGGTGATACGCAGTATTTT
CASRKEAGGGDTQYF
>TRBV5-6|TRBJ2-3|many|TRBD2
TGTGCCAGCAGCCAGCTAGCGGGGGGGCGAGATACGCAGTATTTT
CASSQLAGGRDTQYF
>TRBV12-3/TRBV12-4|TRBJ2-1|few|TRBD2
TGTGCCAGCAGGCGGACTAGCGGGGGGGCCTACAATGAGCAGTTCTTC
CASRRTSGGAYNEQFF
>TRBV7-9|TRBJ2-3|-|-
TGTGCCAGCAGCTCCTCGGGGCGGGGCACAGATACGCAGTATTTT
CASSSSGRGTDTQYF
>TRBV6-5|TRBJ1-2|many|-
TGTGCCACCGCCCCGAGCGGGGGGCCCTCGAGGGGCTACACCTTC
CATAPSGGPSRGYTF
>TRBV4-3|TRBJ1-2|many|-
TGCGCCAGCAGCCATACGGGGGGCGAGCCTGGCTACACCTTC
CASSHTGGEPGYTF
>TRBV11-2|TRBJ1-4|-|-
TGTGCCAGCAGCTTATGGACCAGGAGTGAAAAACTGTTTTTT
CASSLWTRSEKLFF
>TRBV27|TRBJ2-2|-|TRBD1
TGTGCCAGCAGTCACCATAGGGGGCCAGGTCCCGGGGAGCTGTTTTTT
CASSHHRGPGPGELFF
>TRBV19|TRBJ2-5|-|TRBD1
TGTGCCAGTAGTGGGACAGGCTACCAAGAGACCCAGTACTTC
CASSGTGYQETQYF
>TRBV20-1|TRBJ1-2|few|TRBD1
TGCAGTACCAGGGGGGGGCAGGTCTACACCTTC
CSTRGGQVYTF
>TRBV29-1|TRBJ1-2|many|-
TGCAGCGCCCCTGGGGAAGGGTATACAGAAAACTATGGCTACACCTTC
CSAPGEGYTENYGYTF
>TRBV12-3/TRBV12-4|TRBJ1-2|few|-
TGTGCCAGCAGTCCGGCGCGGGGTGTCTATGGCTACACCTTC
CASSPARGVYGYTF
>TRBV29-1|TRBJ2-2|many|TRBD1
TGCAGCGCTGACAGGGCGAACACCGGGGAGCTGTTTTTT
CSADRANTGELFF
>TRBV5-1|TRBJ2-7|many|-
TGCGCCAGCTGCTTCGGTTCCTCCTCCTACGAGCAGTACTTC
CASCFGSSSYEQYF
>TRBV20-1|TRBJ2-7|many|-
TGCAGTGCTCTTCAAGGGGGGAGCTCCTACGAGCAGTACTTC
CSALQGGSSYEQYF
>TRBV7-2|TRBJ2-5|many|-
TGTGCCAGCATGGGGGTTCAAGAGACCCAGTACTTC
CASMGVQETQYF
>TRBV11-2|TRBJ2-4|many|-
TGTGCCAGCAGCTTAGATTGGGGCGGAGCCAAAAACATTCAGTACTTC
CASSLDWGGAKNIQYF
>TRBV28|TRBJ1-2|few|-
TGTGCCTCCCATCCCCGGACAGACTCTGGCTACACCTTC
CASHPRTDSGYTF
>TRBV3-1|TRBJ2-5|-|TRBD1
TGTGCCAGCAGCACCGGGACAGGGGATATTGGGGAGACCCAGTACTTC
CASSTGTGDIGETQYF
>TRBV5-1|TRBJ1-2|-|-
TGCGCCAGCAGCTGGAGAGGGGTAGATGGCTACACCTTC
CASSWRGVDGYTF
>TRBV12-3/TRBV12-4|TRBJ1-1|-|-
TGTGCCAGCAGTTTCAACATTAACACTGAAGCTTTCTTT
CASSFNINTEAFF
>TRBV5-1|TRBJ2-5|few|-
TGCGCCAGCAGTTATTCAGACCCAGAGACCCAGTACTTC
CASSYSDPETQYF
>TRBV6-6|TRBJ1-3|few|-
TGTGCCAGCAGTTCCCGGGACTTCGGAAACACCATATATTTT
CASSSRDFGNTIYF
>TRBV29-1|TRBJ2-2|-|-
TGCAGCGCGGACCCGAACACCGGGGAGCTGTTTTTT
CSADPNTGELFF
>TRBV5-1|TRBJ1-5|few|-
TGCGCCAGCAGCCTCCTAGGAGGCGGGGGCCCTAATCAGCCCCAGCATTTT
CASSLLGGGGPNQPQHF
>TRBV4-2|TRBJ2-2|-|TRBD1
TGTGCCAGCAGCCAAGTCATGCGACAGGGGACCACCGGGGAGCTGTTTTTT
CASSQVMRQGTTGELFF
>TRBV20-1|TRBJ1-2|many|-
TGCAGTGCTAGATCGGGGGCTAACTATGGCTACACCTTC
CSARSGANYGYTF
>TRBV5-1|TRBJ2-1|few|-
TGCGCCAGCAGTTTTCCTTCTTCCGGGACAACTTCCTACAATGAGCAGTTCTTC
CASSFPSSGTTSYNEQFF
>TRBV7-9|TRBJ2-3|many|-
TGTGCCAGCAGCCCAAGCGGTTACACAGATACGCAGTATTTT
CASSPSGYTDTQYF
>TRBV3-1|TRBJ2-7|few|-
TGTGCCAGCAGCCAAGTAATGGTAGCGGCAGCCTACGAGCAGTACTTC
CASSQVMVAAAYEQYF
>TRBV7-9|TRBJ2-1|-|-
TGTGCCAGCAGTATAGGGAGCTCCTACAATGAGCAGTTCTTC
CASSIGSSYNEQFF
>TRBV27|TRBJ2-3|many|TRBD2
TGTGCCAGCAGTCCGATAGCGGGGCCTAGCACAGATACGCAGTATTTT
CASSPIAGPSTDTQYF
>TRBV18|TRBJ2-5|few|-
TGTGCCAGCTCACTAGACAAGGGGCCACAAGAGACCCAGTACTTC
CASSLDKGPQETQYF
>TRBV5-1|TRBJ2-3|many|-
TGCGCCAGCAGCTTGGAGAATAGAGATACGCAGTATTTT
CASSLENRDTQYF
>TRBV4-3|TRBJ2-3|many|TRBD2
TGCGCCAGCAGCCAAGTCCTAGCGGGGGACACAGATACGCAGTATTTT
CASSQVLAGDTDTQYF
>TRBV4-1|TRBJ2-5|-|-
TGCGCCAGCAGCCAAGACCTCTTCCTGTGGGGGGCGGGAGAGACCCAGTACTTC
CASSQDLFLWGAGETQYF
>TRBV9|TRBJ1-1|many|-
TGTGCCAGCAGCGTAGATGGGGGGGACACTGAAGCTTTCTTT
CASSVDGGDTEAFF